The rows below give T cell receptor beta chains drawn from one sample of a study of T cell responses to AZD1222 COVID-19 vaccine. This table comes from immunoSEQ multiplex PCR, and its TCRdb copy is limited to in-frame clones, with some not included. The repertoire includes 180,000 or so clones, approximately 90% of them detected once, and approximately 1.8% sits in the top ten. The specimen was peripheral blood, collected 28 days after the second AZD1222 dose. The origin of the receptors is an adult who received the AZD1222 COVID-19 vaccine. CDR3s include the opening cysteine and the closing phenylalanine or tryptophan. Each record gives: D gene, V gene, clone size, J gene, CDR3 protein, CDR3 DNA. The D gene is left open where the match is weak. Clone size is given for some rows only: seen once, a few or many times, or a class if the clone is expanded.

d_gene: NA
v_gene: TRBV18
abundance: NA
j_gene: TRBJ2-6
CDR3aa: CASSQSPALSGANVLTF
CDR3nt: TGTGCCAGCTCACAATCCCCCGCCCTCTCTGGGGCCAACGTCCTGACTTTC

d_gene: TRBD2
v_gene: TRBV18
abundance: NA
j_gene: TRBJ2-5
CDR3aa: CASSPGLAGLNQETQYF
CDR3nt: TGTGCCAGCTCGCCGGGACTAGCGGGTCTTAACCAAGAGACCCAGTACTTC

d_gene: TRBD1
v_gene: TRBV7-2
abundance: NA
j_gene: TRBJ1-5
CDR3aa: CASSLYPQGVGQPQHF
CDR3nt: TGTGCCAGCAGTCTTTACCCACAGGGGGTCGGGCAGCCCCAGCATTTT

d_gene: NA
v_gene: TRBV3-1/TRBV3-2
abundance: NA
j_gene: TRBJ1-5
CDR3aa: CARDLYNQPQHF
CDR3nt: TGTGCCAGGGACCTCTACAATCAGCCCCAGCATTTT

d_gene: NA
v_gene: TRBV2
abundance: NA
j_gene: TRBJ1-2
CDR3aa: CASSRVRENYGYTF
CDR3nt: TGTGCCAGCAGCCGCGTCAGGGAAAACTATGGCTACACCTTC

d_gene: NA
v_gene: TRBV6-1
abundance: NA
j_gene: TRBJ1-2
CDR3aa: CASSVSLTGTYYGYTF
CDR3nt: TGTGCCAGCAGTGTAAGTTTGACCGGGACCTACTATGGCTACACCTTC

d_gene: TRBD1
v_gene: TRBV19
abundance: NA
j_gene: TRBJ1-6
CDR3aa: CASTRQGGNNSPLHF
CDR3nt: TGTGCCAGTACACGACAGGGAGGAAATAATTCACCCCTCCACTTT

d_gene: NA
v_gene: TRBV4-3
abundance: NA
j_gene: TRBJ1-3
CDR3aa: CASSQEYLSGNTIYF
CDR3nt: TGCGCCAGCAGCCAAGAATATCTCTCTGGAAACACCATATATTTT

d_gene: NA
v_gene: TRBV9
abundance: NA
j_gene: TRBJ1-4
CDR3aa: CASSLLDRATNEKLFF
CDR3nt: TGTGCCAGCAGCCTCCTTGACCGTGCAACTAATGAAAAACTGTTTTTT

d_gene: TRBD1
v_gene: TRBV6-5
abundance: once
j_gene: TRBJ1-3
CDR3aa: CASRLRDSGNTIYF
CDR3nt: TGTGCCAGCAGGTTAAGGGACAGTGGAAACACCATATATTTT

d_gene: NA
v_gene: TRBV5-8
abundance: NA
j_gene: TRBJ1-1
CDR3aa: CASSLPFWTEAFF
CDR3nt: TGTGCCAGCAGCTTGCCCTTTTGGACTGAAGCTTTCTTT

d_gene: TRBD1
v_gene: TRBV19
abundance: NA
j_gene: TRBJ1-2
CDR3aa: CASSTNRDRDGYTF
CDR3nt: TGTGCCAGTAGTACAAACCGGGACAGGGACGGCTACACCTTC

d_gene: NA
v_gene: TRBV2
abundance: NA
j_gene: TRBJ2-5
CDR3aa: CASFRGWHQETQYF
CDR3nt: TGTGCCAGCTTTCGGGGGTGGCACCAAGAGACCCAGTACTTC

d_gene: NA
v_gene: TRBV14
abundance: NA
j_gene: TRBJ2-1
CDR3aa: CASSRISYNEQFF
CDR3nt: TGTGCCAGCAGCCGCATCTCCTACAATGAGCAGTTCTTC

d_gene: NA
v_gene: TRBV10-3
abundance: NA
j_gene: TRBJ1-2
CDR3aa: CALPGYGYTF
CDR3nt: TGTGCCCTCCCGGGCTATGGCTACACCTTC

d_gene: TRBD2
v_gene: TRBV18
abundance: NA
j_gene: TRBJ2-7
CDR3aa: CASSPILAGTYEQYF
CDR3nt: TGTGCCAGCTCACCAATACTAGCGGGGACCTACGAGCAGTACTTC

d_gene: TRBD1
v_gene: TRBV2
abundance: NA
j_gene: TRBJ2-1
CDR3aa: CASSKQGSSYNEQFF
CDR3nt: TGTGCCAGCAGTAAACAGGGGAGCTCCTACAATGAGCAGTTCTTC